These T cell receptor beta chains were read from a single sample in a study of yellow fever vaccine responses in identical twins. TCRdb ran MiXCR on the RT-PCR reads and lists one entry per CDR3 protein. The sample shows several thousand distinct CDR3 sequences, around 83% of them seen only once. Specimen: T cells from blood (PBMCs), unsorted or a sorted subset (not recorded which), collected before or after yellow fever vaccination (not recorded which). These receptors were obtained from a young woman who received the yellow fever vaccine. The CDR3 runs from the conserved cysteine through the conserved F or W. A D gene is named only where the DNA matches it firmly. Only part of the rows carry a size: once, few, many, or a class if the clone is expanded.

v_call,d_call,clone_size,j_call,cdr3_nt,cdr3_aa
TRBV10-1,NA,NA,TRBJ2-7,TGCGCCAGCAGTGGAGGGAACCCATGGAGGTTGAGGTACGAGCAGTACTTC,CASSGGNPWRLRYEQYF
TRBV10-3,NA,NA,TRBJ1-2,TGTGCCATCAGTACTGGGGCTGTGGGGGGCTACACCTTC,CAISTGAVGGYTF
TRBV29-1,NA,once,TRBJ2-7,TGCAGCGTTGCCCCCGACAGTTCCTACGAGCAGTACTTC,CSVAPDSSYEQYF
TRBV4-3,NA,once,TRBJ2-5,TGCGCCAGCAGCCAAGATCGCGGGTCAGGAGAGACCCAGTACTTC,CASSQDRGSGETQYF
TRBV11-3,TRBD1,once,TRBJ2-7,TGTGCCAGCAGCCCAGGGGACAGGGTTGCATCCGTCGAGCAGTACTTC,CASSPGDRVASVEQYF
TRBV4-1,NA,NA,TRBJ2-7,TGCGCCAGCAGCCAAGATATGGGGTTCTACGAGCAGTACTTC,CASSQDMGFYEQYF
TRBV20-1,NA,few,TRBJ2-2,TGCAGTGCTAGCGCGGCGTTACAGTCGAACACCGGGGAGCTGTTTTTT,CSASAALQSNTGELFF
TRBV28,NA,NA,TRBJ1-2,TGTGCCACAGCCAGGTTTCCTATGGCTGGAACCTTC,CATARFPMAGTF
TRBV7-2,NA,few,TRBJ2-3,TGTGCCAGCAGCTTAGACCGGAGCACAGATACGCAGTATTTT,CASSLDRSTDTQYF
TRBV12-3/TRBV12-4,TRBD1,NA,TRBJ2-7,TGTGCCAGCACCACACGACAGGGATCTTACGAGCAGTACTTC,CASTTRQGSYEQYF
TRBV15,NA,NA,TRBJ2-2,TGTGCCACCAGCACAGGGACACCCCAAGTAGGGGAGCTGTTTTTT,CATSTGTPQVGELFF
TRBV5-5,NA,NA,TRBJ2-7,TGTGCCAGCAGCTTTCGGGACGGTACCTACGAGCAGTACTTC,CASSFRDGTYEQYF
TRBV5-4,NA,NA,TRBJ2-7,TGTGCCAGCAGCTTGTCACAGGGGAGGTACGAGCAGTACTTC,CASSLSQGRYEQYF
TRBV6-2/TRBV6-3,TRBD1,NA,TRBJ2-7,TGTGCCAGCAGTTACCCAGACAGGGGGCGATTTTACGAGCAGTACTTC,CASSYPDRGRFYEQYF
TRBV3-1,NA,NA,TRBJ1-5,TGTGCCAGCAGCCAAGGGTATAGCAATCAGCCCCAGCATTTT,CASSQGYSNQPQHF
TRBV10-3,NA,NA,TRBJ2-7,TGTGCCACCAAGATGACGTTGAGCTCCTACGAGCAGTACTTC,CATKMTLSSYEQYF
TRBV4-1,TRBD1,NA,TRBJ1-2,TGCGCCAGCAGCTCAGAGACAGGGTATGGCTACACCTTC,CASSSETGYGYTF
TRBV10-3,NA,NA,TRBJ2-1,TGTGCCATAACAACCTACAATGAGCAGTTCTTC,CAITTYNEQFF
TRBV5-4,NA,NA,TRBJ2-7,TGTGCCAGCAGCCGACGACCAGGGGATGGCGAGCAGTACTTC,CASSRRPGDGEQYF
TRBV4-1,NA,NA,TRBJ1-1,TGCGCCAGCAGCCAAGAAGCGTGGGGAAGTGAAGCTTTCTTT,CASSQEAWGSEAFF
TRBV28,NA,NA,TRBJ2-1,TGTGCCAGCAGAGCGCCAAAGGTGAATGAGCAGTTCTTC,CASRAPKVNEQFF
TRBV7-6,NA,NA,TRBJ2-1,TGTGCCAGCAGCTTAGTTTGGGCCTCCAATGAGCAGTTCTTC,CASSLVWASNEQFF
TRBV7-2,NA,NA,TRBJ2-7,TGTGCCAGCAGCTCCAACCCGCTCTACGCGCAGTACTTC,CASSSNPLYAQYF
TRBV15,NA,NA,TRBJ1-2,TGTGCCACCAGCAGAGACGGGGCGGCGGGCACTTATGGCTACACCTTC,CATSRDGAAGTYGYTF
TRBV5-1,NA,once,TRBJ2-1,TGCGCCAGCAGCTTGTATACTAGCAACAATGAGCAGTTCTTC,CASSLYTSNNEQFF
TRBV10-1,NA,NA,TRBJ1-3,TGCGCCAGCAGTGACATGAGCTCTGGAAACACCATATATTTT,CASSDMSSGNTIYF
TRBV7-7,TRBD1,NA,TRBJ2-7,TGTGCTAGCAGCTTGGACAGGGGGCCTCGGTACGAGCAGTACTTC,CASSLDRGPRYEQYF
TRBV4-1,NA,few,TRBJ2-1,TGCGCCAGCAGCCAGCATGGGGACGGTGACAATGAGCAGTTCTTC,CASSQHGDGDNEQFF
TRBV7-9,TRBD2,NA,TRBJ2-4,TGTGCCAGCAGCCTCGACGGGAGGGACATTCAGTACTTC,CASSLDGRDIQYF
TRBV15,NA,NA,TRBJ2-1,TGTGCCACCAGCTCAGGGGGAGGGTATGGCGAGCAGTTCTTC,CATSSGGGYGEQFF
TRBV29-1,NA,NA,TRBJ1-2,TGCAGCGTTACCACAGGGCTCAAGGGCTACACCTTC,CSVTTGLKGYTF
TRBV6-1,TRBD2,NA,TRBJ2-7,TGTGCCAGCAGTGGGCCCTTGCGGGGGGTGTCCTACGAGCAGTACTTC,CASSGPLRGVSYEQYF
TRBV13,NA,NA,TRBJ2-1,TGTGCCAGCACCGAGGCCGCACCCAATGAGCAGTTCTTC,CASTEAAPNEQFF
TRBV7-6,NA,NA,TRBJ2-1,TGTGCCAGCAGCTTGGGGGGACCCCTTTATGAGCAGTTCTTC,CASSLGGPLYEQFF
TRBV9,NA,NA,TRBJ1-1,TGTGCCAGCAGCGTAGGCGAGGGAGCTGGCACTGAAGCTTTCTTT,CASSVGEGAGTEAFF
TRBV11-1,NA,NA,TRBJ2-2,TGTGCCAGCAGCTTTTCCAGGGGGGAGCCCGGGGAGCTGTTTTTT,CASSFSRGEPGELFF
TRBV11-3,TRBD2,NA,TRBJ2-1,TGTGCCAGCAGCTTAGAGGGTAGCGGGATCAACAATGAGCAGTTCTTC,CASSLEGSGINNEQFF